Here is one T cell receptor beta chain with its context. This entry comes from a study of blood T cell repertoires in COVID-19. CDR3 length: 14 amino acids. V shed 5 bases and J 2 bases; nucleotides not matched to a gene: 2. Germline V gene data show CDR1 as SGHAT and CDR2 as FQNNGV. Some clones are missing from TCRdb's copy, which holds only in-frame ones; the method was immunoSEQ multiplex PCR. The sample records 15,000 to 20,000 clones, around 90% being singletons. The chain combines TRBV11-2 with TRBJ2-5; 10 bases are shared with TRBD2. Sequenced input: peripheral blood. The receptor was isolated from a human donor in a cohort sampled during active COVID-19. The CDR3 spells CASSPGLAQETQYF. Here the CDR3 DNA reads TGTGCCAGCAGCCCGGGACTAGCGCAAGAGACCCAGTACTTC.